This T cell receptor (beta chain) was identified in a study of Ad26.COV2.S vaccination and SARS-CoV-2 variants. Whole-study context: Donor joined the COV1001 Ad26.COV2.S trial arm.

This clone was seen only once. This table comes from immunoSEQ multiplex PCR, and its TCRdb copy is limited to in-frame clones, with some not included. Of 300,000 to 350,000 clones in the sample, less than 90% were seen once. Treatment reported: 19 received Ad26.COV2.S at low or high dose, single or two shots; about 5 received placebo; per-sample allocation not given. Specimens were obtained on day 63 following the first vaccine or placebo injection. With V trimmed by 0 bases and J by 6 bases, 0 bases remained unmatched. The CDR3 is 13 amino acids. Germline V gives CDR1 SGDLS, CDR2 YYNGEE. This sequence joins TRBV9 and TRBJ1-1; TRBD1 agrees at 9 bases. The sequence was obtained from a person aged 18-65 years who received the Ad26.COV2.S COVID-19 vaccine or a placebo. Specimen: peripheral blood, collected in a trial of Ad26.COV2.S vaccine versus placebo. The CDR3 DNA is TGTGCCAGCAGCGTAGGACAGGGGGCTGAAGCTTTCTTT. This sequence encodes CASSVGQGAEAFF.